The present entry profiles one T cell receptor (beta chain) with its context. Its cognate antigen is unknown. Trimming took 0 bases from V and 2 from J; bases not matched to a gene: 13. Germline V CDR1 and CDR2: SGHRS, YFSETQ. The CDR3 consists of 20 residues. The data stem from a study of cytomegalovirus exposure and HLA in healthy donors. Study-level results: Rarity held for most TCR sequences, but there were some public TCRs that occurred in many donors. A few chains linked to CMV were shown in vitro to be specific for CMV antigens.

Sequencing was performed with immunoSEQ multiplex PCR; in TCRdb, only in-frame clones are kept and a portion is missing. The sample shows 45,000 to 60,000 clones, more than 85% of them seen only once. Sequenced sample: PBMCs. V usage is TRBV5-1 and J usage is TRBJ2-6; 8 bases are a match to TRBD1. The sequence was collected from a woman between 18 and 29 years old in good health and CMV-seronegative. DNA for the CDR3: TGCGCCAGCAGCTTGGCCCCCTATGACAGGGGACCCACTGGGGCCAACGTCCTGACTTTC. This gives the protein CASSLAPYDRGPTGANVLTF.